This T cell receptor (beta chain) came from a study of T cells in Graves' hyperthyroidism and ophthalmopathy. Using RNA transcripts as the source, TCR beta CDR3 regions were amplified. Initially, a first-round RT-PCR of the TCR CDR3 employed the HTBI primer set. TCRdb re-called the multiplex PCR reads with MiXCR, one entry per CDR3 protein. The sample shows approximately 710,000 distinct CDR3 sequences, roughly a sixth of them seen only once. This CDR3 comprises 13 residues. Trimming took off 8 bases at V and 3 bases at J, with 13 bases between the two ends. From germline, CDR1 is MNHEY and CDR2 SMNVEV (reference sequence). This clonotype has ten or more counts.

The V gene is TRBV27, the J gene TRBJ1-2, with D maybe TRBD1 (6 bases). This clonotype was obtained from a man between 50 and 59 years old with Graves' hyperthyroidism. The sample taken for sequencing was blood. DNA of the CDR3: TGTGCCAGCGGTAACAGGGAAGACTATGGCTACACCTTC. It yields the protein CASGNREDYGYTF.